The T cell receptor (beta chain) described here comes from a study of shared clonotypes between healthy human individuals. The protocol was immunoSEQ multiplex PCR, while the TCRdb copy is restricted to in-frame clones and leaves out a portion. Of 2.3 million or so clones in the sample, 85% to 95% were seen once. Sequencing was carried out using naive CD4+ T cells from PBMCs. Subset noted: CD45RA+ positively selected. This TCR was recovered from a man between 18 and 35 years old in good health. Some clones in this sample may be carry-over from other donors' samples.

The CDR3, as DNA: TGTGCCAGCAGCCTCTTTTCCCCGGGACAGGGAGGAGGCTACACCTTC. It specifies CASSLFSPGQGGGYTF. V usage is TRBV7-2 and J usage is TRBJ1-2; 9 bases map to TRBD1. CDR3 length: 16 amino acids. Losses at the gene ends were 5 bases for V and 8 bases for J; bases not matched to a gene: 15. The germline V gene has CDR1 SGHTA and CDR2 FQGNSA.